This is a list of T cell receptor beta chains from one sample in a study of glioma-infiltrating T cells after dendritic cell vaccination. Clones were sequenced by immunoSEQ multiplex PCR, and TCRdb holds only the in-frame ones, with some missing. The sample includes under 40,000 clones, approximately 91% seen only once; the top ten take under 2.5%. This specimen was blood, taken before dendritic cell vaccination. The receptors shown here come from a human donor with glioblastoma. CDR3s include the opening cysteine and the closing phenylalanine or tryptophan. The size field is filled for only some rows; it gives once, few, many or a size class.

J | V | size | CDR3
TRBJ1-5 | TRBV6-5 | once | CASSGQQNQPQHF
TRBJ2-4 | TRBV4-1 | . | CASSQGIYGGKNIQYF
TRBJ1-5 | TRBV6-5 | . | CASRTGGNQPQHF
. | TRBV5-1 | . | CASTPWPGSSYEQYF
TRBJ2-3 | TRBV7-9 | . | CASSLLGRGGSPDTQYF
TRBJ2-1 | TRBV18 | . | CASSPRGRGGSSYNEQFF
TRBJ2-2 | TRBV2 | . | CASSRDRGETGELFF
TRBJ2-5 | TRBV7-2 | few | CASSSLAGGINRRGGTQYF
TRBJ1-4 | TRBV18 | . | CASSPGQGAEKLFF
TRBJ1-5 | TRBV7-2 | . | CASSQGSNNQPQHF
TRBJ2-5 | TRBV6-5 | once | CASSGLAGGQETQYF
TRBJ2-5 | TRBV5-1 | . | CASSSGSSGETQYF
TRBJ2-6 | TRBV5-4 | . | CASSPGGLLSGANVLTF
TRBJ2-5 | TRBV2 | once | CASRTRGHQETQYF
TRBJ1-2 | TRBV29-1 | . | CSDDRTDPDIGYTF
TRBJ1-2 | TRBV2 | . | CASSVGQQNYGYTF
TRBJ1-6 | TRBV6-1 | . | CASSEEGRGVSPLHF
TRBJ2-7 | TRBV19 | . | CASSSRTSRLWDEQYF
TRBJ2-3 | TRBV10-3 | once | CATQDSSGADTQYF
TRBJ2-5 | TRBV5-1 | . | CASSMSGGPGPQETQYF
TRBJ2-1 | TRBV6-5 | few | CASSYGGYNEQFF
TRBJ1-2 | TRBV30 | . | CAWNVGDYGYTF
TRBJ2-7 | TRBV2 | . | CASSDGVSSEQYF
TRBJ2-6 | TRBV7-9 | . | CASSFGRGSGDPGANVLTF
TRBJ1-2 | TRBV7-2 | . | CASSPPKAGLGYGYTF
TRBJ1-5 | TRBV4-1 | . | CASSRGTGGPLHF
TRBJ1-2 | TRBV5-3 | . | CARDTTRYGYTF
TRBJ2-2 | TRBV11-2 | . | CASIPDRATGELFF
TRBJ2-7 | TRBV19 | . | CASSRTGSSYEQYF
TRBJ1-1 | TRBV29-1 | . | CSVERLQDTEAFF
TRBJ2-5 | TRBV5-8 | . | CASSALQGGSQETQYF
TRBJ1-1 | TRBV4-2 | . | CASSQVGGRNTEAFF
TRBJ1-1 | TRBV9 | . | CASSQAAGTGTFF
TRBJ1-4 | TRBV5-1 | . | CASSLWGDSRSATNEKLFF
TRBJ2-3 | TRBV7-9 | few | CASSLGNSGRTSTDTQYF
TRBJ1-2 | TRBV18 | . | CASSPVKQDRYGYTF
TRBJ2-3 | TRBV5-1 | . | CASSSMTGGTDTQYF
TRBJ2-2 | TRBV6-4 | . | CASSPRWRLAGGANTGELFF
TRBJ2-7 | TRBV20-1 | . | CSVGVPSEQYF
TRBJ2-3 | TRBV5-4 | . | CASGRQGETDTQYF
TRBJ2-7 | TRBV5-1 | . | CASSLAFKGAYEQYF
TRBJ1-6 | TRBV19 | . | CASKGRGDSPLHF
TRBJ2-7 | TRBV6-6 | . | CASSGTGTTYEQYF
TRBJ2-1 | TRBV5-1 | . | CASSLGGGMTYNEQFF
TRBJ1-6 | TRBV6-1 | once | CASSEWDSVGSPLHF
TRBJ2-3 | TRBV25-1 | . | CASSEWTDKDTQYF
TRBJ2-1 | TRBV5-1 | . | CASSFSGTGDRNEQFF
TRBJ1-2 | TRBV7-2 | . | CASSPETGSNYGYTF
TRBJ2-5 | TRBV21-1 | . | CASSTKTAGLGQETQYF
TRBJ2-7 | TRBV13 | . | CASSLGRRGDYEQYF
TRBJ1-2 | TRBV6-1 | . | CASSPTGPAPYGYTF
TRBJ1-4 | TRBV7-2 | . | CASSAGGGRNEKLFF
TRBJ1-1 | TRBV7-2 | few | CASSRIPTANTEAFF